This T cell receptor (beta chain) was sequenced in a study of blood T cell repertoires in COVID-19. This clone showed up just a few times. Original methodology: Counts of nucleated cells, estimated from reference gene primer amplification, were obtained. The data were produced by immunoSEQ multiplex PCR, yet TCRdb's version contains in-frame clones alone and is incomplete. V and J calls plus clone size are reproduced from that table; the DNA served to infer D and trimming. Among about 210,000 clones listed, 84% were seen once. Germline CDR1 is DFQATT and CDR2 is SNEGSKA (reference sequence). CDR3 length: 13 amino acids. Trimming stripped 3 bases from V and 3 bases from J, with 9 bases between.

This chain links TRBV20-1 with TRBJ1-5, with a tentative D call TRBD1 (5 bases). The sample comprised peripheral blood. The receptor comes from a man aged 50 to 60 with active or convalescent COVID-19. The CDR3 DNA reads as TGCAGTGCTAGTGGGGGAGACAATCAGCCCCAGCATTTT. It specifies CSASGGDNQPQHF.